These 31 T cell receptor beta chains were all obtained from the same sample, sequenced in a study of blood T cell repertoires in COVID-19 (TCRdb year 2020). Library method: the immunoSEQ multiplex PCR assay. Held by TCRdb, this immuneACCESS table contains in-frame sequences only and omits some clones. Under half of the omission traces to an unresolved V gene where checked; the cause of the rest is unknown. Here the sample has some 370,000 clones; about four fifths occur a single time. The biggest ten clones account for about 4.8% of the sample. The source material was PBMCs or T cells enriched from blood (not recorded which). All receptors come from a woman aged 50 to 60 who had recovered from COVID-19.

The V call is TRBV28, the J call TRBJ1-4; 10 bases agree with TRBD1. CDR1 MDHEN and CDR2 SYDVKM come from the germline V gene. V gave up 6 bases and J gave up 8 bases; unmatched junction bases: 9. This CDR3 is 15 amino acids long. For the CDR3, the DNA is TGTGCCAGCAGCCAATCCGGGACAGGGGCAGAAAAACTGTTTTTT. Translated, it gives CASSQSGTGAEKLFF. The entire variable domain, with the rest obtained from reference TRBV28 and TRBJ1-4, is as follows: DVKVTQSSRYLVKRTGEKVFLECVQDMDHENMFWYRQDPGLGLRLIYFSYDVKMKEKGDIPEGYSVSREKKERFSLILESASTNQTSMYLCASSQSGTGAEKLFFGSGTQLSVL.

The sample holds one count of this clone. The J gene is TRBJ1-2, the V gene TRBV4-1, with 9 nucleotides matching TRBD1. V was clipped by 5 bases and J by 5 bases; unmatched bases: 6. Germline CDR1 and CDR2: MGHRA and YSYEKL. The CDR3 has 14 amino acids. The CDR3 sequence: CASSAGQGKYGYTF. The CDR3 bases are TGCGCCAGCAGCGCGGGACAGGGCAAATATGGCTACACCTTC.

The chain uses TRBV6-6 and TRBJ2-1; 9 bases are shared with TRBD1. The CDR3 covers 16 residues. Germline V lookup: CDR1 MNHNY, CDR2 SVGAGI (reference sequence). J gave up 7 bases and V 6 bases, and 13 bases lay outside the gene matches. The CDR3 protein is CASSRARDREKNEQFF. The CDR3 DNA follows: TGTGCCAGCAGCCGGGCTAGGGACAGGGAGAAGAATGAGCAGTTCTTC.

This chain joins TRBV19 and TRBJ1-6; maybe TRBD1 (5 bases). The germline V gene encodes CDR1 LNHDA and CDR2 SQIVND (reference sequence). The CDR3 is 16 residues long. V was pared by 3 bases and J by 6 bases, with 15 bases between. The CDR3 sequence is CASSMLGQATNSPLHF. CDR3 in DNA: TGTGCCAGTAGTATGTTGGGGCAGGCGACTAATTCACCCCTCCACTTT.

V usage is TRBV5-4 and J usage is TRBJ2-7, with TRBD2 as a possible D gene (6 bases). The CDR3 runs to 14 residues. The germline gives CDR1 SGHNT, CDR2 YYREEE (reference sequence). The germline V and J ends were trimmed by 0 bases and 2 bases, with 9 bases remaining between them. The CDR3 bases are TGTGCCAGCAGCTTGGGCGGGACCACCTACGAGCAGTACTTC. It encodes CASSLGGTTYEQYF.

The rearrangement joins TRBV5-1 to TRBJ2-7; TRBD2 might be the D (5 bases). The V gene lost 4 bases and the J gene lost 5 bases, with 19 bases spanning the gap. The CDR3 has 15 amino acids. Germline V gives CDR1 SGHRS, CDR2 YFSETQ. In DNA form, the CDR3 reads TGCGCCAGCAGCCCCCGGGATTCCTCTTCGGACGAGCAGTACTTC. Protein: CASSPRDSSSDEQYF.

This chain uses TRBV2 with TRBJ1-3; possible D gene TRBD1, 5 bases. Germline V gives CDR1 SNHLY, CDR2 FYNNEI. V was cut by 5 bases and J by 11 bases, with 16 bases left in between. The length of the CDR3 is 13 residues. This chain's CDR3 is CASSSDKGFPIYF. DNA of the CDR3: TGTGCCAGCAGTTCCGACAAGGGGTTTCCCATATATTTT.

The chain combines TRBV5-4 with TRBJ1-5; weak D call: TRBD1 (6 bases). V was pared by 6 bases and J by 1 base, with 17 bases between. The CDR3 is made up of 16 amino acids. Germline V gene sequence: CDR1 SGHNT, CDR2 YYREEE (reference sequence). CDR3 DNA sequence: TGTGCCAGCAACAATCCCCCACAGGGCAGCAATCAGCCCCAGCATTTT. Translation gives CASNNPPQGSNQPQHF.

V gene TRBV7-9 combines with J gene TRBJ2-3; TRBD2 matches 8 bases. The trim removed 1 base at V and 5 bases at J, leaving 8 bases unmatched. This CDR3 contains 16 residues. Germline V gene lookup returns CDR1 SEHNR and CDR2 FQNEAQ (reference sequence). DNA for the CDR3: TGTGCCAGCAGCTTAGTAGTCTTTCTAGCGGGAGATACGCAGTATTTT. Residues: CASSLVVFLAGDTQYF.

This chain's CDR3 is CASSIFDRYEQYF. The CDR3 coding sequence is TGTGCCAGCAGCATTTTCGACAGGTACGAGCAGTACTTC. This chain connects TRBV5-5 to TRBJ2-7, with D perhaps matching TRBD1 (6 bases). Per the germline V gene, CDR1 is SGHKS and CDR2 is YYEKEE (reference sequence). CDR3 length: 13 residues. The V end was cut by 4 bases, the J end by 4 bases, with 12 bases between.

The gene calls are TRBV5-5 and TRBJ1-2; tentative D call: TRBD1 (6 bases). CDR1 and CDR2 from the germline V gene are SGHKS and YYEKEE (reference sequence). The V end lost 4 bases, the J end lost 2 bases, and 18 bases lay between the germline ends. This CDR3 is 16 amino acids long. As DNA, the CDR3 is TGTGCCAGCAGCCCCTATCCAGGGGTGGGAAACTATGGCTACACCTTC. Translation: CASSPYPGVGNYGYTF.

This rearrangement joins TRBV7-2 to TRBJ2-3, with 7 nucleotides matching TRBD1. This CDR3 contains 16 residues. The germline V gene has CDR1 SGHTA and CDR2 FQGNSA. J lost 4 bases, V lost 1 base, and 8 bases had no gene match. CDR3: CASSLGFGTDPDTQYF. CDR3 sequence (DNA): TGTGCCAGCAGCTTAGGATTCGGGACAGACCCAGATACGCAGTATTTT.

J is TRBJ2-3 and V is TRBV5-1; 7 bases align to TRBD2. This CDR3 contains 16 residues. Per germline, CDR1 SGHRS and CDR2 YFSETQ. With V trimmed by 0 bases and J by 1 base, 5 bases remained unmatched. In nucleotides, the CDR3 is TGCGCCAGCAGCTTGGAGGCTAGCGGACGCACAGATACGCAGTATTTT. It codes for CASSLEASGRTDTQYF.

The chain links TRBV27 to TRBJ1-1, with D tentatively TRBD1 (5 bases). The CDR3 is 14 amino acids. Germline CDR1 reads MNHEY; CDR2 reads SMNVEV (reference sequence). Trimming took off 6 bases at V and 2 bases at J, with 13 bases between the two ends. The CDR3 DNA reads TGTGCCAGCAGAGCAGGGATACCAAACACTGAAGCTTTCTTT. It codes for CASRAGIPNTEAFF.

This chain uses TRBV7-5 with TRBJ1-2. TRBV7-5 is marked as a pseudogene. This CDR3 region has 15 residues. The CDR3 protein is CARSFEGSQNYGYTF. The CDR3 DNA follows: TGTGCCAGAAGCTTTGAGGGCTCTCAGAACTATGGCTACACCTTC.

The CDR3 DNA reads as TGTGCCAGCAGCGTAAACCAGGACCAAGAGACCCAGTACTTC. Translating gives CASSVNQDQETQYF. V usage is TRBV9 and J usage is TRBJ2-5; D uncertain. The ends were cut back, 1 base at V and 0 bases at J, with 7 bases in the middle. The CDR3 has 14 residues. Germline V gene data show CDR1 as SGDLS and CDR2 as YYNGEE. The full variable domain, in which reference TRBV9 and TRBJ2-5 provide the parts outside the CDR3, is DSGVTQTPKHLITATGQRVTLRCSPRSGDLSVYWYQQSLDQGLQFLIQYYNGEERAKGNILERFSAQQFPDLHSELNLSSLELGDSALYFCASSVNQDQETQYFGPGTRLLVL.

The rearrangement uses TRBV4-2 and TRBJ1-2, with a weak D call TRBD1 (6 bases). CDR3 length: 14 amino acids. V lost 0 bases and J 7 bases, leaving 12 bases between the germline ends. The germline V gene encodes CDR1 LGHNA and CDR2 YNFKEQ. The CDR3 spells CASSQDDRLGGYTF. CDR3 nucleotide sequence: TGTGCCAGCAGCCAAGATGACAGGTTAGGTGGCTACACCTTC.

The chain uses TRBV19 and TRBJ1-1, with 7 bases lining up with TRBD1. The CDR3 runs to 15 residues. CDR1 and CDR2 (germline): LNHDA, SQIVND (reference sequence). V shed 1 base and J 3 bases; nucleotides not matched to a gene: 5. CDR3 protein: CASSIGIGGYTEAFF. The CDR3 DNA sequence: TGTGCCAGTAGTATAGGCATAGGGGGCTACACTGAAGCTTTCTTT.

This clone was counted only a few times. At the DNA level, this CDR3 is encoded by other sequences in the same sample as well. The chain employs TRBV18 and TRBJ1-1; D not resolved. Trimming stripped 3 bases from V and 1 base from J, with 9 bases between. The V gene's germline CDR1 is KGHSH and CDR2 LQKENI. The CDR3 loop spans 14 amino acids. CDR3 bases: TGTGCCAGCTCACCGTCGCCAGGGAACACTGAAGCTTTCTTT. Protein sequence: CASSPSPGNTEAFF.

This rearrangement joins TRBV9 to TRBJ1-1, with D perhaps TRBD1 (6 bases). The V end lost 4 bases, the J end lost 4 bases, and 17 bases lay between the germline ends. The CDR3 covers 15 residues. Germline lookup yields CDR1 SGDLS and CDR2 YYNGEE. The CDR3 region is CASSRTGGTSTEAFF. The CDR3 bases are TGTGCCAGCAGCCGGACTGGGGGCACGAGCACTGAAGCTTTCTTT.

This clone was counted a single time. The chain links TRBV7-6 to TRBJ2-5, with D perhaps TRBD2 (5 bases). The V end was cut by 5 bases, the J end by 1 base, with 17 bases between. CDR1 and CDR2 from the germline V gene are SGHVS and FNYEAQ. This CDR3 region has 16 residues. The CDR3 protein is CASSPTRVVRQETQYF. CDR3 sequence (DNA): TGTGCCAGCAGCCCAACGCGGGTTGTCCGCCAAGAGACCCAGTACTTC.

Regarding this clone: Different DNA sequences within this sample yield the same CDR3. This sequence joins TRBV7-9 and TRBJ1-1, with a possible D match to TRBD1 (5 bases). Germline V lookup: CDR1 SEHNR, CDR2 FQNEAQ (reference sequence). V was cut by 5 bases and J by 5 bases, with 9 bases left in between. CDR3 length: 12 amino acids. The CDR3 loop reads CASSPRGTEAFF. The CDR3 DNA reads as TGTGCCAGCAGCCCCCGGGGGACTGAAGCTTTCTTT. Full variable domain (rest looked up from reference TRBV7-9 and TRBJ1-1): DTGVSQNPRHKITKRGQNVTFRCDPISEHNRLYWYRQTLGQGPEFLTYFQNEAQLEKSRLLSDRFSAERPKGSFSTLEIQRTEQGDSAMYLCASSPRGTEAFFGQGTRLTVV.

This clone was picked up a small number of times. Distinct nucleotide sequences in the sample also encode this CDR3. The V and J genes are TRBV2 and TRBJ2-5, with D possibly TRBD1 on 5 matching bases. Trimming cost V 8 bases and J 4 bases, with 8 bases left between them. This CDR3 is 11 amino acids long. Germline CDR1 SNHLY, CDR2 FYNNEI. The CDR3: CASGRGETQYF. The CDR3 nucleotides read TGTGCCAGCGGAAGGGGAGAGACCCAGTACTTC.

The DNA for the CDR3 is TGTGCCAGCAGTTTACGAGGGGCTAGCGCATACAATGAGCAGTTCTTC. Protein: CASSLRGASAYNEQFF. This chain links TRBV27 with TRBJ2-1; D might be TRBD2 (6 bases). Germline assignment: CDR1 MNHEY and CDR2 SMNVEV (reference sequence). The V and J ends lost 2 bases and 4 bases respectively, with 15 bases between them. The CDR3 is 16 residues long.

The chain employs TRBV15 and TRBJ2-3; D is possibly TRBD2 (6 bases). The V gene lost 2 bases and the J gene lost 2 bases, with 17 bases spanning the gap. The CDR3 length is 17 residues. Per germline, CDR1 LNHNV and CDR2 YYDKDF (reference sequence). CDR3 sequence: CATSRTAGLAVTDTQYF. The DNA of the CDR3 is TGTGCCACCAGCAGAACCGCGGGGCTAGCCGTCACAGATACGCAGTATTTT.

The chain has TRBV5-4 and TRBJ2-3; 10 nucleotides line up with TRBD2. The trim removed 6 bases at V and 3 bases at J, leaving 10 bases unmatched. CDR3 size: 16 residues. In germline, CDR1 is SGHNT, CDR2 YYREEE (reference sequence). The CDR3 DNA reads as TGTGCCAGCACCCCGGCGAGCGGGGGGGAAACAGATACGCAGTATTTT. This codes for CASTPASGGETDTQYF.

This rearrangement joins TRBV27 to TRBJ2-2; D is possibly TRBD1 (5 bases). CDR1 is MNHEY, CDR2 SMNVEV, per germline (reference sequence). This CDR3 region has 15 residues. V was clipped by 3 bases and J by 6 bases, with 14 bases between them. CDR3 sequence (DNA): TGTGCCAGCAGTTTTAACAGGCCAGACGCCGGGGAGCTGTTTTTT. Protein: CASSFNRPDAGELFF.

J is TRBJ2-2 and V is TRBV7-2; 8 bases are shared with TRBD2. The CDR3 spans 16 residues. Trimming at V came to 8 bases and at J to 3 bases, leaving 11 bases not matched to a gene. Germline V CDR1 and CDR2: SGHTA, FQGNSA. The chain's CDR3 is CASRRPGGVDTGELFF. DNA of the CDR3: TGTGCCAGCCGCCGGCCGGGGGGGGTGGACACCGGGGAGCTGTTTTTT.

V gene TRBV19 combines with J gene TRBJ1-3, with TRBD1 matching 10 bases. Trimming took 6 bases from V and 0 from J; bases not matched to a gene: 5. Germline loops: CDR1 LNHDA, CDR2 SQIVND (reference sequence). There are 16 residues in the CDR3. CDR3 sequence (DNA): TGTGCCAGTAGACGGGACAGGGGACCCTCTGGAAACACCATATATTTT. It specifies CASRRDRGPSGNTIYF.

The rearrangement links TRBV4-1 to TRBJ2-7; possible D gene TRBD1, 5 bases. Trimming stripped 1 base from V and 3 bases from J, with 16 bases between. Per the germline V gene, CDR1 is MGHRA and CDR2 is YSYEKL. CDR3 length: 16 residues. The DNA of the CDR3 is TGCGCCAGCAGCCAAGTCTTCCAGGGCAAAGGCTACGAGCAGTACTTC. Amino acids: CASSQVFQGKGYEQYF.

The chain couples TRBV6-5 to TRBJ1-2, with D perhaps TRBD1 (6 bases). The CDR3 consists of 16 residues. V was shortened by 4 bases and J by 0 bases, with 15 bases between the two germline ends. Germline loops: CDR1 MNHEY, CDR2 SVGAGI. The CDR3 bases are TGTGCCAGCAGTTCTTCCGGGGGGCACCCTAACTATGGCTACACCTTC. Amino acids: CASSSSGGHPNYGYTF.